These 16 T cell receptor beta chains came from one sample sequenced in a study of cytomegalovirus exposure and HLA in healthy donors. The primer mix had 60 Vbeta and 13 Jbeta primers. Generated by immunoSEQ multiplex PCR, the TCRdb table keeps only in-frame clones and is missing some. Counted here are some 130,000 clones, approximately 82% occurring once; the ten biggest clones make up 2% to 3%. The sequenced sample consisted of PBMCs. Source of these receptors: a man over 45 in good health and CMV-seronegative.

V usage is TRBV7-6 and J usage is TRBJ1-1; D possibly corresponds to TRBD1 (6 bases). The CDR3 loop spans 13 amino acids. Trimming removed 6 bases at V and 3 bases at J, with 11 bases between. Germline assignment: CDR1 SGHVS and CDR2 FNYEAQ. The CDR3 sequence: CASRRGPDTEAFF. For the CDR3, the DNA is TGTGCCAGCAGGCGGGGGCCGGACACTGAAGCTTTCTTT.

The chain is built from TRBV19 and TRBJ1-5; D is unclear. V gave up 3 bases and J gave up 2 bases, with 11 bases separating them. The CDR3 is 15 amino acids. Germline V gene sequence: CDR1 LNHDA, CDR2 SQIVND (reference sequence). CDR3 sequence reads: CASSILSPGNQPQHF. The CDR3 DNA follows: TGTGCCAGTAGTATCTTAAGCCCCGGCAATCAGCCCCAGCATTTT.

The chain is built from TRBV18 and TRBJ1-1; D ambiguous. The CDR3 has 13 residues. Trimming pared 2 bases from V and 5 bases from J, leaving 9 bases between. CDR1 is KGHSH and CDR2 is LQKENI in the germline V gene. Here the CDR3 DNA reads TGTGCCAGCTCACCAGTGGGCAGAACTGAAGCTTTCTTT. Amino acid sequence: CASSPVGRTEAFF.

This clone was picked up a small number of times. V usage is TRBV5-6 and J usage is TRBJ1-1, with D possibly matching TRBD1 (6 bases). Germline-derived CDR1 and CDR2 are SGHDT and YYEEEE. The germline V and J ends were trimmed by 2 bases and 6 bases, with 11 bases remaining between them. This CDR3 has 13 amino acids. This CDR3 is CASSLTGIAEAFF. Written as DNA, the CDR3 is TGTGCCAGCAGCTTAACAGGGATCGCTGAAGCTTTCTTT. Full variable domain (missing parts from reference TRBV5-6 and TRBJ1-1): DAGVTQSPTHLIKTRGQQVTLRCSPKSGHDTVSWYQQALGQGPQFIFQYYEEEERQRGNFPDRFSGHQFPNYSSELNVNALLLGDSALYLCASSLTGIAEAFFGQGTRLTVV.

The chain uses TRBV29-1 and TRBJ1-3; D is uncertain. V was shortened by 0 bases and J by 0 bases, with 15 bases between the two germline ends. The germline V gene encodes CDR1 SQVTM and CDR2 ANQGSEA. This CDR3 has 17 residues. The CDR3 region is CSVEEKRPGNSGNTIYF. The CDR3 region has the DNA TGCAGCGTTGAAGAAAAAAGACCGGGGAACTCTGGAAACACCATATATTTT.

The rearrangement joins TRBV4-1 to TRBJ2-7; a weak D match, TRBD2 (6 bases). This CDR3 is 15 amino acids long. V dropped 1 base and J dropped 0 bases, with 10 bases sitting between them. Per the germline V gene, CDR1 is MGHRA and CDR2 is YSYEKL. CDR3 region: CASSQGDGSSYEQYF. The DNA of the CDR3 is TGCGCCAGCAGCCAAGGCGACGGGAGCTCCTACGAGCAGTACTTC.

The rearrangement links TRBV6-6 to TRBJ1-1, with D maybe TRBD1 (5 bases). Germline CDR1 and CDR2: MNHNY and SVGAGI (reference sequence). The germline V and J ends were trimmed by 6 bases and 1 base, with 15 bases remaining between them. The CDR3 loop spans 15 amino acids. For the CDR3, the DNA is TGTGCCAGCAGCCCTTACGGGGGACCGAACACTGAAGCTTTCTTT. Protein: CASSPYGGPNTEAFF.

The chain links TRBV9 to TRBJ2-6; perhaps TRBD1 as D (5 bases). The V gene's germline CDR1 is SGDLS and CDR2 YYNGEE. The germline V and J ends were trimmed by 3 bases and 4 bases, with 8 bases remaining between them. The CDR3 sequence is 14 residues long. This CDR3 is CASSAGSGANVLTF. The CDR3 coding sequence is TGTGCCAGCAGCGCAGGGTCAGGGGCCAACGTCCTGACTTTC.

The gene calls are TRBV4-3 and TRBJ1-2; 8 nucleotides line up with TRBD1. Germline CDR1 reads LGHNA; CDR2 reads YSLEER. The CDR3 is 14 residues long. Unmatched junction bases numbered 3, after V lost 2 bases and J lost 4 bases. Here the CDR3 reads CASSQTRGPYGYTF. In DNA form, the CDR3 reads TGCGCCAGCAGCCAAACCAGGGGGCCCTATGGCTACACCTTC.

Written as DNA, the CDR3 is TGTGCCAGCGGGCGGGGGACAGGGGATAGTGAGCAGTTCTTC. Translated: CASGRGTGDSEQFF. The chain recombines TRBV9 with TRBJ2-1; 10 nucleotides align to TRBD1. Trimming removed 7 bases from V and 9 bases from J; junction bases left unmatched: 10. There are 14 residues in the CDR3. The germline V gene encodes CDR1 SGDLS and CDR2 YYNGEE. Combining the CDR3 with reference TRBV9 and TRBJ2-1 gives the whole variable domain DSGVTQTPKHLITATGQRVTLRCSPRSGDLSVYWYQQSLDQGLQFLIQYYNGEERAKGNILERFSAQQFPDLHSELNLSSLELGDSALYFCASGRGTGDSEQFFGPGTRLTVL.

The chain has TRBV5-1 and TRBJ2-1, with TRBD1 matching 11 bases. The germline CDR1 and CDR2 sequences are SGHRS and YFSETQ. This CDR3 is 14 amino acids long. The junction had 4 bases not matched to a gene; V was cut back by 4 bases and J by 7 bases. In DNA, the CDR3 is TGCGCCAGCAGCGCCGGGACAGGGGGTAATGAGCAGTTCTTC. Its protein product is CASSAGTGGNEQFF.

This chain joins TRBV10-3 and TRBJ2-1; 7 bases map to TRBD2. Germline-derived CDR1 and CDR2 are ENHRY and SYGVKD. The CDR3 has 17 amino acids. The V gene end was trimmed by 2 bases and the J gene end by 7 bases; junction bases not matched to a gene: 14. The CDR3 DNA reads as TGTGCCATCAGTGAGGGTAGTAGGGTACCCGGGAGGAATGAGCAGTTCTTC. It translates to CAISEGSRVPGRNEQFF.

The chain carries TRBV7-3 and TRBJ2-5; D unresolved. Germline CDR1 and CDR2: SGHTA and FQGTGA. Trimming cost V 1 base and J 0 bases, with 9 bases left between them. This CDR3 has 15 residues. CDR3 in DNA: TGTGCCAGCAGCTTAAACCACCACAACCAAGAGACCCAGTACTTC. It translates to CASSLNHHNQETQYF.

The chain is built from TRBV5-8 and TRBJ2-1; D is possibly TRBD1 (6 bases). CDR3 size: 13 residues. The V gene's germline CDR1 is SGHTS and CDR2 YDEGEE. The germline V and J ends were trimmed by 5 bases and 1 base, with 7 bases remaining between them. CDR3: CASRDSSYNEQFF. Here the CDR3 DNA reads TGTGCCAGCAGGGACAGTTCCTACAATGAGCAGTTCTTC.

V and J are TRBV19 and TRBJ1-5; TRBD1 might be the D (6 bases). The V end was cut by 7 bases, the J end by 1 base, with 11 bases between. Per germline, CDR1 LNHDA and CDR2 SQIVND (reference sequence). This CDR3 region has 14 residues. The CDR3 region has the DNA TGTGCCAGTAATCGGGGGGCGAGCAATCAGCCCCAGCATTTT. This encodes CASNRGASNQPQHF. The full variable domain, rest sourced from reference TRBV19 and TRBJ1-5, is DGGITQSPKYLFRKEGQNVTLSCEQNLNHDAMYWYRQDPGQGLRLIYYSQIVNDFQKGDIAEGYSVSREKKESFPLTVTSAQKNPTAFYLCASNRGASNQPQHFGDGTRLSIL.

A single count supports this clone. V is TRBV18 and J is TRBJ1-1; TRBD1 might be the D (5 bases). Looked up from germline, CDR1 is KGHSH and CDR2 is LQKENI. The V end lost 3 bases, the J end lost 1 base, and 9 bases lay between the germline ends. The CDR3 totals 14 residues. The CDR3 is CASSPQGGNTEAFF. In DNA form, the CDR3 reads TGTGCCAGCTCACCCCAGGGCGGGAACACTGAAGCTTTCTTT.